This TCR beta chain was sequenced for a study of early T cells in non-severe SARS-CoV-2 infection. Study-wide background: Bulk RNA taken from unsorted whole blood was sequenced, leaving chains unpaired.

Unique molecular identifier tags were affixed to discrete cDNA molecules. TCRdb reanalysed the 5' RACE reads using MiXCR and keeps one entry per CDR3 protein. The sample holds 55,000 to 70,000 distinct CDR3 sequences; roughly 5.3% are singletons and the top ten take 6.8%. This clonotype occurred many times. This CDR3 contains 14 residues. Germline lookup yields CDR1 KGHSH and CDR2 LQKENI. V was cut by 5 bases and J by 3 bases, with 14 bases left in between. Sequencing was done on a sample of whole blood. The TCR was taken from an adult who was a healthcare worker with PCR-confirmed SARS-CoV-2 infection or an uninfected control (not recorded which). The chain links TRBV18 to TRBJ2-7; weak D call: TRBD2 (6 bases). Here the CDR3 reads CASSSARGGYEQYF. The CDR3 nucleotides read TGTGCCAGCTCAAGTGCGAGGGGAGGCTACGAGCAGTACTTC.